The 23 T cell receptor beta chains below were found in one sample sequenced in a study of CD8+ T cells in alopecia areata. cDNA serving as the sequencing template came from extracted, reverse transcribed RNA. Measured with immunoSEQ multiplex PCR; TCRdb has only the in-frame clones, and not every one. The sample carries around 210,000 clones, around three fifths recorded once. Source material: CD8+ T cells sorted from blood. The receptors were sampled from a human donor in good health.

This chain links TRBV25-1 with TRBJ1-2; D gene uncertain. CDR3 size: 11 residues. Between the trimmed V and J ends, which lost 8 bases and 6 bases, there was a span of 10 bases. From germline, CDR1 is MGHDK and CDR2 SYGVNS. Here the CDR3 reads CASYATDGYTF. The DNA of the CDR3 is TGTGCCAGCTACGCGACGGATGGCTACACCTTC.

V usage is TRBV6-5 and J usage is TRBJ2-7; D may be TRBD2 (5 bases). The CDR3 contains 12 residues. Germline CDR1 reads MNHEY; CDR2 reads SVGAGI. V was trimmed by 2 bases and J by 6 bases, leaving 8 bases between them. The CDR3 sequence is CASSYPGTEQYF. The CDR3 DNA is TGTGCCAGCAGTTACCCGGGAACCGAGCAGTACTTC.

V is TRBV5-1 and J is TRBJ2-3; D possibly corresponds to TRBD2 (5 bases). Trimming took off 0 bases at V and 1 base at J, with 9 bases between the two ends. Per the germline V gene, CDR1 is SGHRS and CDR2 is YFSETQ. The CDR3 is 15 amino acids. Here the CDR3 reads CASSLEVGGTDTQYF. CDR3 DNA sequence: TGCGCCAGCAGCTTGGAGGTCGGGGGCACAGATACGCAGTATTTT. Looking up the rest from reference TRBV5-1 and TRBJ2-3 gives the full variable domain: KAGVTQTPRYLIKTRGQQVTLSCSPISGHRSVSWYQQTPGQGLQFLFEYFSETQRNKGNFPGRFSGRQFSNSRSEMNVSTLELGDSALYLCASSLEVGGTDTQYFGPGTRLTVL.

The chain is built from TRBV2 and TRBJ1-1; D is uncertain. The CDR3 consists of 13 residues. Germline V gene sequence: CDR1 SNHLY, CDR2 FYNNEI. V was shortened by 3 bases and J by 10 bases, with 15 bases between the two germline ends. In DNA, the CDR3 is TGTGCCAGCAGTGACGCGGCGGGGAAAGTAGCTTTCTTT. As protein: CASSDAAGKVAFF.

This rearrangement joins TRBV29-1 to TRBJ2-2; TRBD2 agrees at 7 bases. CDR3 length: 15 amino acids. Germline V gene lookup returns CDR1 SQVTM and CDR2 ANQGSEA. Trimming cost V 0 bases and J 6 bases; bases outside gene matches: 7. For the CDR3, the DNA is TGCAGCGTTGAAGAGGGTCGGGGGGTACCCGGGGAGCTGTTTTTT. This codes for CSVEEGRGVPGELFF.

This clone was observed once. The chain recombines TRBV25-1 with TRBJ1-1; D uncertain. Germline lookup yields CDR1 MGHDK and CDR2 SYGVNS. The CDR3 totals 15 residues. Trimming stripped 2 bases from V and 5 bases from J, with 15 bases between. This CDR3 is CASSEGRGLMTEAFF. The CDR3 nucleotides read TGTGCCAGCAGTGAAGGGAGAGGGCTAATGACTGAAGCTTTCTTT.

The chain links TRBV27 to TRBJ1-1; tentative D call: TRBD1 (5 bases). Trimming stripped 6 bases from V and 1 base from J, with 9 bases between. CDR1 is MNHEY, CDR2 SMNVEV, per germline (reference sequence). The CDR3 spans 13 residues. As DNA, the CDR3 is TGTGCCAGCAGACTCCAGGGGAACACTGAAGCTTTCTTT. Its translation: CASRLQGNTEAFF.

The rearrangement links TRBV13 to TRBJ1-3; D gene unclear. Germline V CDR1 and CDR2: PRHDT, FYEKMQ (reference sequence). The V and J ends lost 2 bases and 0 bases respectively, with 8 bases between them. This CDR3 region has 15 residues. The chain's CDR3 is CASSLSQVSGNTIYF. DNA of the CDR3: TGTGCCAGCAGCTTAAGTCAGGTCTCTGGAAACACCATATATTTT.

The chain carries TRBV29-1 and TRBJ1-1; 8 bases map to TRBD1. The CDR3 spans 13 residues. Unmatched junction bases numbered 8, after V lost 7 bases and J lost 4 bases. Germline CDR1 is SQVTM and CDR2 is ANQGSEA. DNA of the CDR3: TGCAGCGCTGGACAGGGTTTAGGCACTGAAGCTTTCTTT. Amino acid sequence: CSAGQGLGTEAFF.

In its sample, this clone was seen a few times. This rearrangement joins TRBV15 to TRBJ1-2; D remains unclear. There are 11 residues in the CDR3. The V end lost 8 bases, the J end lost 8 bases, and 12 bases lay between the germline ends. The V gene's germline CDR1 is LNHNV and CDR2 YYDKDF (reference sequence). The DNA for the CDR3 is TGTGCCACCGGTGGAGTGGAGGGCTACACCTTC. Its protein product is CATGGVEGYTF.

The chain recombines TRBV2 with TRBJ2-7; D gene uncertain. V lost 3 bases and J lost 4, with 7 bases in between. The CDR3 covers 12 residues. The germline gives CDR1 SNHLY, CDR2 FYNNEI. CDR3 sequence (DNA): TGTGCCAGCAGTGACGGTGTTTACGAGCAGTACTTC. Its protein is CASSDGVYEQYF.

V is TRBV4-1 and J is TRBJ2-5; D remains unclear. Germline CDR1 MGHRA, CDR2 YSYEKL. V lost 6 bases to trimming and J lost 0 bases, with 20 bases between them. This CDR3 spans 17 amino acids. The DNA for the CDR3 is TGCGCCAGCAGGGAAAGGGTTGCGGCGGAATACCAAGAGACCCAGTACTTC. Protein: CASRERVAAEYQETQYF.

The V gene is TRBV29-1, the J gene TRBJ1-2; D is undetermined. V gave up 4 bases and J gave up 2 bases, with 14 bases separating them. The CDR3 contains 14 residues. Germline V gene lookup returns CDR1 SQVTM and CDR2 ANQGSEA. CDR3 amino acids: CSVGYGGENYGYTF. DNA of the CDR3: TGCAGCGTTGGATACGGTGGCGAGAACTATGGCTACACCTTC.

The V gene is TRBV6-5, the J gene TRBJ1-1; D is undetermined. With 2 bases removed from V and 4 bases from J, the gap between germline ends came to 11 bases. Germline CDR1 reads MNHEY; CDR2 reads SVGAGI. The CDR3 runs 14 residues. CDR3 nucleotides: TGTGCCAGCAGTTACAATTTAGAAGGCACTGAAGCTTTCTTT. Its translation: CASSYNLEGTEAFF.

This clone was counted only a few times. CDR3 sequence (DNA): TGCAGCGTTGTTTCCAGCTCTGGAAACACCATATATTTT. Amino acids: CSVVSSSGNTIYF. The rearrangement joins TRBV29-1 to TRBJ1-3; D is unclear. V dropped 4 bases and J dropped 0 bases, with 7 bases sitting between them. The CDR3 is 13 amino acids. Germline-derived CDR1 and CDR2 are SQVTM and ANQGSEA.

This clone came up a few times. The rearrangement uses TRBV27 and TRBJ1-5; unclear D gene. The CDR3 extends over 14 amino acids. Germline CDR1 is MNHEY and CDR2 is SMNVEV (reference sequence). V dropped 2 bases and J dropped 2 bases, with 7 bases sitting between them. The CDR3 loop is CASSLGLGNQPQHF. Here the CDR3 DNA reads TGTGCCAGCAGTTTAGGCCTGGGCAATCAGCCCCAGCATTTT.

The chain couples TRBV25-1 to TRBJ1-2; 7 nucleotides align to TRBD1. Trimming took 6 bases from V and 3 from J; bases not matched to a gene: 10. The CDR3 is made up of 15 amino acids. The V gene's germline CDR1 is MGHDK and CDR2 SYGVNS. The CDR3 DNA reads TGTGCCAGCAGGGGAGGGACAGTACACGACTATGGCTACACCTTC. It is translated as CASRGGTVHDYGYTF.

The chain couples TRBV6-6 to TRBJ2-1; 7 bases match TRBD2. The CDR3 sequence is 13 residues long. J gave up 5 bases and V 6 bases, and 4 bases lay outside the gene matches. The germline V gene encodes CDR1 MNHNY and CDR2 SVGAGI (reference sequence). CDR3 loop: CASSSGVNNEQFF. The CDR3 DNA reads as TGTGCCAGCAGCAGCGGGGTAAACAATGAGCAGTTCTTC.

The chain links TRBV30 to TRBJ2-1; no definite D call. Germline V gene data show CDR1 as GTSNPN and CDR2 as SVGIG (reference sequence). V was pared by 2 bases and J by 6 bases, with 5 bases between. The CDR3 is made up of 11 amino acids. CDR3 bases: TGTGCCTGGAGTATGTCCAATGAGCAGTTCTTC. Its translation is CAWSMSNEQFF.

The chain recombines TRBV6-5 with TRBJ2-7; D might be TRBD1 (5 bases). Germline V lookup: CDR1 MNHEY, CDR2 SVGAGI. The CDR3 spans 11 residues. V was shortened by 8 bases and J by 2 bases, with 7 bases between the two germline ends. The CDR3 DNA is TGTGCCAGCGGGGCAGCCTACGAGCAGTACTTC. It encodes CASGAAYEQYF.

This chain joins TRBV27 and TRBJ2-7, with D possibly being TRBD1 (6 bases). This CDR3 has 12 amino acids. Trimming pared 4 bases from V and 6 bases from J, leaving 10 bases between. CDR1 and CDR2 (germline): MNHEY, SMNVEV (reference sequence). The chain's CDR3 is CASSSRGSEQYF. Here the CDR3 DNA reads TGTGCCAGCAGTTCCAGGGGTAGCGAGCAGTACTTC.

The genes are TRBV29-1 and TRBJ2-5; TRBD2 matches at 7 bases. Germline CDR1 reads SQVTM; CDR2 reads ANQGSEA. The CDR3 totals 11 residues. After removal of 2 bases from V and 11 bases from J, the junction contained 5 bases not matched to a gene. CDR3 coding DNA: TGCAGCGTTGAACGGGGGGTAACACAGTACTTC. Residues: CSVERGVTQYF. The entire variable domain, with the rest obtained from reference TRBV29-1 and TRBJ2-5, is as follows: SAVISQKPSRDICQRGTSLTIQCQVDSQVTMMFWYRQQPGQSLTLIATANQGSEATYESGFVIDKFPISRPNLTFSTLTVSNMSPEDSSIYLCSVERGVTQYFGPGTRLLVL.

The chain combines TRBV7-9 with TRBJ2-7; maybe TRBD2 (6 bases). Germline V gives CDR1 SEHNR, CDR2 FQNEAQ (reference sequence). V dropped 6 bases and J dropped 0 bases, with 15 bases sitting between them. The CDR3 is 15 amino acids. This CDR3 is CASSSEGMGSYEQYF. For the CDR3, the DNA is TGTGCCAGCAGTTCGGAGGGGATGGGCTCCTACGAGCAGTACTTC.